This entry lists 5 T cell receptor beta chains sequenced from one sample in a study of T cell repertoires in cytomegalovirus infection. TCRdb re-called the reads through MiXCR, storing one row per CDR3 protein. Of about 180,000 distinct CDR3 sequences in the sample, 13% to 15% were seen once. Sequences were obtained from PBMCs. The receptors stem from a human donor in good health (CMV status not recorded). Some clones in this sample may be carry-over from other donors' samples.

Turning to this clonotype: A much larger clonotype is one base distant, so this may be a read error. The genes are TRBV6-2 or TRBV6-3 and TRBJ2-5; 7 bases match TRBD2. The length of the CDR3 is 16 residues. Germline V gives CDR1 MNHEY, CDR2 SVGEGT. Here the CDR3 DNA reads TGTGCCAGCGGTTACTCGGAGCGGGACCTCCAAGAGACCCAGTACTTC. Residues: CASGYSERDLQETQYF.

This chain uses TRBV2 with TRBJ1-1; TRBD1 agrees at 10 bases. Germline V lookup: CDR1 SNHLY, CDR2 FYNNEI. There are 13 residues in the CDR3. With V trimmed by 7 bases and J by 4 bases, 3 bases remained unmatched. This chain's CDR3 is CASIRDRGTEAFF. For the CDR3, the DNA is TGTGCCAGCATCCGGGACAGGGGCACTGAAGCTTTCTTT.

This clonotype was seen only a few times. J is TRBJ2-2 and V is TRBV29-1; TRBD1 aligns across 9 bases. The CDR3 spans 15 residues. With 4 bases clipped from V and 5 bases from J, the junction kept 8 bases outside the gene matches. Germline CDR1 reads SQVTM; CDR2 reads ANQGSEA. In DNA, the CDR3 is TGCAGCGTTGCATGGAGACAGGGGGTGACCGGGGAGCTGTTTTTT. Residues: CSVAWRQGVTGELFF.

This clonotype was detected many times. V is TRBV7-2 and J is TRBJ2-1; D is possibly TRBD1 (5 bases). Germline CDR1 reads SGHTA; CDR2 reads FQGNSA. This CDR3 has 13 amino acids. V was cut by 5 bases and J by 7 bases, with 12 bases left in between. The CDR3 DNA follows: TGTGCCAGCAGCCCAGGGAAAGCAAATGAGCAGTTCTTC. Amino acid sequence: CASSPGKANEQFF.

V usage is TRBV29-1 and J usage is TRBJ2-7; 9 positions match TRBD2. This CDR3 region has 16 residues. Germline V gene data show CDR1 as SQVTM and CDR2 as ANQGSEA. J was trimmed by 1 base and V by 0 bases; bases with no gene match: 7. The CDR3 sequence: CSVEEPTSGSSYEQYF. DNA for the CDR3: TGCAGCGTTGAAGAACCGACTAGCGGATCTTCCTACGAGCAGTACTTC.